These T cell receptor beta chains were read from a single sample in a study of cytomegalovirus exposure and HLA in healthy donors. Profiled with immunoSEQ multiplex PCR; TCRdb holds only in-frame clones, not every one. The sample consists of nearly 300,000 clones, roughly 89% of them appearing once. Sequencing was performed on PBMCs. All receptors derive from a man aged 35-49 years in good health and CMV-seropositive. CDR3s leave out the opening cysteine and the closing phenylalanine or tryptophan.

V gene	J gene	CDR3 protein
TRBV13	TRBJ2-7	ASNPGQGAHEQY
TRBV15	TRBJ2-7	ATSRDEGTGRYEQY
TRBV7-9	TRBJ2-1	ASSLGGPAGVSYNEQF
TRBV19	TRBJ2-1	ATKPLEDNEQF
TRBV7-2	TRBJ2-1	ASSLGIVNEQF
TRBV7-9	TRBJ1-1	ASRWGDAEAF
TRBV6-1	TRBJ2-1	ASSGGLANSYNEQF
TRBV7-9	TRBJ1-4	ASSPPPDRGKGEKLF
TRBV27	TRBJ2-1	ASSLFPGAYNEQF
TRBV28	TRBJ2-5	ASSPLLAGAVGQETQY
TRBV7-9	TRBJ2-5	ASSLLSRPGGLQETQY
TRBV7-9	TRBJ1-2	ASTSVGITYGYT
TRBV5-4	TRBJ2-1	ASRYSESSYNEQF
TRBV2	TRBJ1-3	ASSPQGAGNTIY
TRBV28	TRBJ1-2	ASRRTGSYGYT
TRBV2	TRBJ1-2	ASRGGGPLGYT
TRBV27	TRBJ2-1	ASSSRLAGVFNEQF
TRBV5-4	TRBJ2-7	ASSVSTSSYEQY
TRBV6-5	TRBJ2-1	ASSYSLRYEQF
TRBV12-5	TRBJ2-7	ASWTLSYEQY
TRBV5-5	TRBJ2-7	ASSLATVTYEQY
TRBV27	TRBJ2-2	ASSLPGGSTGELF
TRBV7-8	TRBJ2-7	ASSLAAGAYEQY
TRBV7-9	TRBJ1-4	SSSLVQNRGDEKLF
TRBV5-1	TRBJ1-4	ASSSRDREEINEKLF
TRBV5-4	TRBJ2-1	ASTGYNEQF
TRBV7-9	TRBJ1-1	ASSLDRRRAF
TRBV14	TRBJ2-7	ASSSEQAVTYEQY
TRBV7-8	TRBJ1-2	ASSLAGTERNYGYT
TRBV27	TRBJ2-7	ASSPGPTYEQY
TRBV28	TRBJ1-5	ASRIQGGQPQH
TRBV5-1	TRBJ2-7	ASSLQGPPAYEQY
TRBV7-6	TRBJ1-4	ASSLGTGKDEKLF
TRBV6-1	TRBJ1-5	ASSEGAGGQPQH
TRBV2	TRBJ2-5	ASSESGQGLGETQY
TRBV7-2	TRBJ2-3	ASSYTTGTSGRQY
TRBV10-1	TRBJ2-1	ASSSGTSGSNEQF
TRBV5-1	TRBJ2-1	ASSLIPNYYNEQF
TRBV7-9	TRBJ2-3	ASSSSGSGDTQY
TRBV6-1	TRBJ2-1	ASSEDRGLDEQF
TRBV18	TRBJ1-1	ASSPTIDRAWEAF
TRBV28	TRBJ2-7	ASSPLNSAVYEQY
TRBV5-6	TRBJ2-1	ASSFGPRGAEQF
TRBV5-1	TRBJ1-4	ASSLESRNEKLF
TRBV13	TRBJ2-1	ASSLGLGDEQF
TRBV11-3	TRBJ2-3	ASSLGSADTQY
TRBV4-1	TRBJ1-2	ASSQGAESNYGYT
TRBV6-6	TRBJ1-1	ASSAGTGGTEAF
TRBV5-4	TRBJ2-6	ASSGGQGGYPPGANVLT
TRBV28	TRBJ1-5	ASSLGPGYSNQPQH
TRBV29-1	TRBJ2-3	SSDRGTDTQY
TRBV7-6	TRBJ2-7	ASSLGSPLEQY
TRBV2	TRBJ2-7	ASSTQRRGPYEQY
TRBV7-2	TRBJ2-5	ASSPTGGGGEETQY
TRBV7-7	TRBJ2-1	ASSLATGTGHSEQF
TRBV7-9	TRBJ1-2	SSHPPGQGPLYGYT
TRBV14	TRBJ1-3	ASSQWTGGNTIY
TRBV28	TRBJ1-2	ASSPGTNYGYT
TRBV7-9	TRBJ2-7	ASSQRAGREWSFYEQY
TRBV7-3	TRBJ1-6	ASSFGTANSPLH